These 9 T cell receptor beta chains came from one sample sequenced in a study of blood T cells in healthy people across ages. Together with a sample-barcoded 5' primer, a J-beta primer mix was included in a second PCR lasting about 7 to 11 cycles. TCRdb ran MiXCR on the 5' RACE reads and lists one entry per CDR3 protein. The sample includes hundreds of thousands of distinct CDR3 sequences, around half of them seen just once. Sequencing was performed on blood. All receptors come from a woman aged 55-75 years in good health.

CDR3 nucleotides: TGCAGTGCTCCCCGACTAGCGGGAGGTTCGAGCTCCTACAATGAGCAGTTCTTC. Amino acids: CSAPRLAGGSSSYNEQFF. The chain joins TRBV20-1 to TRBJ2-1; 13 bases fit TRBD2. The CDR3 runs to 18 residues. Trimming at V came to 5 bases and at J to 0 bases, leaving 10 bases not matched to a gene. CDR1 and CDR2 (germline): DFQATT, SNEGSKA (reference sequence).

This chain links TRBV6-2 or TRBV6-3 with TRBJ1-2; D remains ambiguous. This CDR3 has 13 residues. V gave up 5 bases and J gave up 8 bases, with 15 bases separating them. CDR1 MNHEY and CDR2 SVGEGT come from the germline V gene. The DNA of the CDR3 is TGTGCCAGCAGTGACGGGCCATTCGGAGGCTACACCTTC. Protein: CASSDGPFGGYTF.

There are a few counts of this clonotype. The rearrangement joins TRBV7-8 to TRBJ2-3; the match to TRBD2 covers 7 bases. The V segment lost 4 bases and the J segment 6 bases; nucleotides outside the gene matches: 7. Germline CDR1 and CDR2: SGHVS and FQNEAQ. CDR3 size: 14 residues. CDR3 loop: CASSSSRGEDTQYF. The DNA of the CDR3 is TGTGCCAGCAGCTCCTCTCGGGGGGAGGATACGCAGTATTTT.

This clonotype was seen a handful of times. The CDR3 nucleotides read TGTGCCAGCAGTGACGGGGGAGCGGGAGGGACCTACGAGCAGTACTTC. Its protein is CASSDGGAGGTYEQYF. The gene calls are TRBV25-1 and TRBJ2-7, with 10 bases that match TRBD2. J gave up 2 bases and V 3 bases, and 7 bases lay outside the gene matches. This CDR3 has 16 residues. Germline lookup yields CDR1 MGHDK and CDR2 SYGVNS.

J is TRBJ2-2 and V is TRBV11-2; no firm D call. Germline CDR1 and CDR2: SGHAT and FQNNGV. This CDR3 is 14 amino acids long. The V end lost 4 bases, the J end lost 0 bases, and 6 bases lay between the germline ends. The CDR3 nucleotides are TGTGCCAGCAGCTCCTACTCGAACACCGGGGAGCTGTTTTTT. Translating gives CASSSYSNTGELFF. The full variable domain, its missing parts supplied by reference TRBV11-2 and TRBJ2-2, is EAGVAQSPRYKIIEKRQSVAFWCNPISGHATLYWYQQILGQGPKLLIQFQNNGVVDDSQLPKDRFSAERLKGVDSTLKIQPAKLEDSAVYLCASSSYSNTGELFFGEGSRLTVL.

This clonotype has only a few counts. The gene calls are TRBV7-2 and TRBJ2-7, with 12 nucleotides matching TRBD2. Germline V gene sequence: CDR1 SGHTA, CDR2 FQGNSA. Losses at the gene ends were 5 bases for V and 3 bases for J; bases not matched to a gene: 8. This CDR3 has 16 residues. The CDR3 region has the DNA TGTGCCAGCAGCGCCGGACTAGCGGGGACCTACTACGAGCAGTACTTC. Translated: CASSAGLAGTYYEQYF. Full variable domain (outside the CDR3, taken from reference TRBV7-2 and TRBJ2-7): GAGVSQSPSNKVTEKGKDVELRCDPISGHTALYWYRQSLGQGLEFLIYFQGNSAPDKSGLPSDRFSAERTGGSVSTLTIQRTQQEDSAVYLCASSAGLAGTYYEQYFGPGTRLTVT.

The chain links TRBV7-9 to TRBJ2-7; TRBD1 matches at 8 bases. This CDR3 comprises 16 residues. V was clipped by 8 bases and J by 0 bases; unmatched bases: 12. CDR1 and CDR2 from the germline V gene are SEHNR and FQNEAQ (reference sequence). CDR3 DNA sequence: TGTGCCAGCGTCCAATGGGGACAGGCGGGCTCCTACGAGCAGTACTTC. It is translated as CASVQWGQAGSYEQYF. Supplemented by reference TRBV7-9 and TRBJ2-7, the full variable domain reads DTGVSQNPRHKITKRGQNVTFRCDPISEHNRLYWYRQTLGQGPEFLTYFQNEAQLEKSRLLSDRFSAERPKGSFSTLEIQRTEQGDSAMYLCASVQWGQAGSYEQYFGPGTRLTVT.

The CDR3: CAQTPGRLAGNNEQYF. The CDR3, as DNA: TGTGCCCAAACCCCCGGGAGGCTAGCGGGGAACAATGAGCAGTACTTC. The J gene is TRBJ2-1, the V gene TRBV28; TRBD2 agrees at 9 bases. The J call may be wrong; the DNA end is better matched by TRBJ2-7. The CDR3 runs to 16 residues. Germline values: CDR1 MDHEN, CDR2 SYDVKM.

This clonotype was counted a few times. The chain uses TRBV20-1 and TRBJ2-3; 7 bases fit TRBD1. The germline CDR1 and CDR2 sequences are DFQATT and SNEGSKA (reference sequence). The CDR3 totals 15 residues. Trimming cost V 3 bases and J 0 bases; bases outside gene matches: 6. The CDR3 coding sequence is TGCAGTGCTAGCCCGACAGGGTACAGCACAGATACGCAGTATTTT. This encodes CSASPTGYSTDTQYF.